This TCR beta chain derives from a study of pediatric ulcerative colitis. Sequencing was performed with immunoSEQ multiplex PCR; in TCRdb, only in-frame clones are kept and a portion is missing. The repertoire has about 60,000 clones, 87% of them found once; the top ten carry approximately 1.5%. This CDR3 region has 12 residues. J was trimmed by 14 bases and V by 4 bases; bases with no gene match: 8. Germline V gives CDR1 SGHVS, CDR2 FQNEAQ. Controls had normal endoscopy and no IBD diagnosis within a year. The sequenced sample consisted of blood. The chain is built from TRBV7-8 and TRBJ2-1, with 7 bases matching TRBD1. The receptor was isolated from a boy between 10 and 17 years old who was a control in a study of pediatric ulcerative colitis. The CDR3 protein is CASSSRTGYEFF. The CDR3 nucleotides are TGTGCCAGCAGCTCCCGGACAGGTTACGAGTTCTTC.